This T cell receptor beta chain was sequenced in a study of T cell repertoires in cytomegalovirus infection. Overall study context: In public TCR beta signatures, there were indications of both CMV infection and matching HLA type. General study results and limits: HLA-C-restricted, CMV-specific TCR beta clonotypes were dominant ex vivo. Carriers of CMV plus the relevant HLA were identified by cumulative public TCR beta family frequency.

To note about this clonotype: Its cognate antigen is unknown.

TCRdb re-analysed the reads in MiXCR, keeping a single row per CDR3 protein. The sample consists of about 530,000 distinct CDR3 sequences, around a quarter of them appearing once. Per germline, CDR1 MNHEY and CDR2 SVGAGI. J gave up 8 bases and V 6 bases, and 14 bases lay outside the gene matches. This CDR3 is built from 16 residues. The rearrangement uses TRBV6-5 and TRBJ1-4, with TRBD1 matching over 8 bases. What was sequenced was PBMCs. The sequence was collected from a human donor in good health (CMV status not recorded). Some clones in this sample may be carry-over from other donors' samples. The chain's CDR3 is CASRGNTGGLGEKLFF. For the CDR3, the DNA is TGTGCCAGCAGGGGGAACACAGGGGGATTGGGGGAAAAACTGTTTTTT.